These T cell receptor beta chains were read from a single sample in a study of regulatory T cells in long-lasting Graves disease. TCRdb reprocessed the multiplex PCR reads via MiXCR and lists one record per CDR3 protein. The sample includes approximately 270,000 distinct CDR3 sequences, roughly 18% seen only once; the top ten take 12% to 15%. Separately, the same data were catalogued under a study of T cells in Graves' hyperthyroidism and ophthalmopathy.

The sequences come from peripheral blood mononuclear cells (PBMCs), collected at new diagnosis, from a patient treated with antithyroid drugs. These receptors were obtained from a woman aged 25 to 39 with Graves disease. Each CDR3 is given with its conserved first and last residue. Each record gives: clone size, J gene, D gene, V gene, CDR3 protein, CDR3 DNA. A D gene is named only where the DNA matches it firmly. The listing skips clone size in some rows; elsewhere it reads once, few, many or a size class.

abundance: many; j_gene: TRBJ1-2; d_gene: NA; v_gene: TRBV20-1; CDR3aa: CSAGGRERFYGYTF; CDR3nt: TGCAGTGCCGGGGGGCGCGAACGGTTTTATGGCTACACCTTC
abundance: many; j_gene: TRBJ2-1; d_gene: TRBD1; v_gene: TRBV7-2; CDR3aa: CASSWTGESYNEQFF; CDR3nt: TGTGCCAGCAGCTGGACAGGGGAATCCTACAATGAGCAGTTCTTC
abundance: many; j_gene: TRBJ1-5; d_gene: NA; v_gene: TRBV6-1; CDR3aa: CASSFDRAQPQHF; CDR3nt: TGTGCCAGCAGCTTCGACCGGGCCCAGCCCCAGCATTTT
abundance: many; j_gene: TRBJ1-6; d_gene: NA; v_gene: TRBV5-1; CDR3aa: CASSLWPSPLHF; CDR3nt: TGTGCCAGCAGCTTGTGGCCGTCACCCCTCCACTTT
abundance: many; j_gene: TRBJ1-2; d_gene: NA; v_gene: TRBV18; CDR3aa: CASSPAGDGYTF; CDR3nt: TGTGCCAGCTCCCCGGCCGGGGATGGCTACACCTTC
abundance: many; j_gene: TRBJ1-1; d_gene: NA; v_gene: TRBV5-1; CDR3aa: CASSTAMNTEAFF; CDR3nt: TGCGCCAGCAGCACAGCGATGAACACTGAAGCTTTCTTT
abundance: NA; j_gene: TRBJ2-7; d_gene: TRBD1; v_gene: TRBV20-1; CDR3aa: CSAHRQGYEQYF; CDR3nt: TGCAGTGCTCACCGACAGGGCTACGAGCAGTACTTC
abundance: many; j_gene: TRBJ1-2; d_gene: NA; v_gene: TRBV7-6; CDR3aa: CASSTSGGAGGYTF; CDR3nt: TGTGCCAGCAGCACCTCCGGGGGCGCGGGTGGCTACACCTTC
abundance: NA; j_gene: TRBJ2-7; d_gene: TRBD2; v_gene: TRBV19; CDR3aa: CASSPGGLAGRGQYF; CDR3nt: TGTGCCAGTAGCCCCGGGGGACTAGCGGGGAGAGGGCAGTACTTC
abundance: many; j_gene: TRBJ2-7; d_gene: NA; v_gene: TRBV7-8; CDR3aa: CASSLASGGDSYEQYF; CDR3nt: TGTGCCAGCAGCTTAGCCTCTGGTGGGGACTCCTACGAGCAGTACTTC
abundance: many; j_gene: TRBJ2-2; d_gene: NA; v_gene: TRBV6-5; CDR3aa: CASSFAGPTGELFF; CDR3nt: TGTGCCAGCAGTTTTGCGGGCCCCACCGGGGAGCTGTTTTTT
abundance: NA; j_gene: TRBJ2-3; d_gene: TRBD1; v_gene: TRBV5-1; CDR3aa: CASRQGDPDTQYF; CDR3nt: TGCGCCAGCAGGCAGGGGGATCCAGATACGCAGTATTTT
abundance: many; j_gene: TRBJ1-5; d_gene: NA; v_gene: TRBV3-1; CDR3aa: CASSQDYASNQPQHF; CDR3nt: TGTGCCAGCAGCCAAGACTATGCTAGCAATCAGCCCCAGCATTTT
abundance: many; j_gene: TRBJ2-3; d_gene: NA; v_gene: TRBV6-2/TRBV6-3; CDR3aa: CASSEAWDTQYF; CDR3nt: TGTGCCAGCAGCGAGGCTTGGGATACGCAGTATTTT
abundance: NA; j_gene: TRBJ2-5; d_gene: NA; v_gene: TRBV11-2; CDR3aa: CASSLRVAGKETQYF; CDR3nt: TGTGCCAGCAGCTTACGGGTGGCAGGGAAGGAGACCCAGTACTTC
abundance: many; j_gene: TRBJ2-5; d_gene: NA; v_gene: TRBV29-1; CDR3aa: CSVALSHRGPETQYF; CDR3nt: TGCAGCGTTGCTTTGTCACATCGTGGCCCAGAGACCCAGTACTTC
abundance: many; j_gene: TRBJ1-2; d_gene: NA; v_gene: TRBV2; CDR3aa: CASTRPGANYGYTF; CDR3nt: TGTGCCAGCACGCGCCCAGGGGCTAACTATGGCTACACCTTC
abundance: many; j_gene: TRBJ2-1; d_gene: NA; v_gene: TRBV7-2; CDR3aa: CASSLGQKQFF; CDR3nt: TGTGCCAGCAGCTTAGGTCAGAAGCAGTTCTTC
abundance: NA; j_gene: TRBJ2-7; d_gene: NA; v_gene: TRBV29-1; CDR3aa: CSVGAGPSYEQYF; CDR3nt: TGCAGCGTTGGTGCAGGTCCTTCCTACGAGCAGTACTTC
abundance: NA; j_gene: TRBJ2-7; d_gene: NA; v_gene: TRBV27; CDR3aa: CASTSQGREQYF; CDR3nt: TGTGCCAGCACCTCCCAGGGGCGCGAGCAGTACTTC
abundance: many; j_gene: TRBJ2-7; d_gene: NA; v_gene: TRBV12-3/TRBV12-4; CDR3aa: CASSFGTQLAYEQYF; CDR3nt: TGTGCCAGCAGTTTCGGGACGCAACTCGCCTACGAGCAGTACTTC